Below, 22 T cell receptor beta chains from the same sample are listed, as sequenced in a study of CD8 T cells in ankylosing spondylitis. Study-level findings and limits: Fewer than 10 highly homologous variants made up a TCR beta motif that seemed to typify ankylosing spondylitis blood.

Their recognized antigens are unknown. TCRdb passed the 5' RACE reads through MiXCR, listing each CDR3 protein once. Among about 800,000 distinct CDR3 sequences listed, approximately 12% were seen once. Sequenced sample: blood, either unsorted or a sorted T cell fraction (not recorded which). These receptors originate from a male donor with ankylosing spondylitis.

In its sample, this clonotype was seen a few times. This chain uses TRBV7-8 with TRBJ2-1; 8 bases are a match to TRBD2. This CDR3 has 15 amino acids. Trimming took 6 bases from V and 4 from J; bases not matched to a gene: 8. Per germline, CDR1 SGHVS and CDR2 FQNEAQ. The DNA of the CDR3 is TGTGCCAGCAGTCGGGTAGCGGGACTATACAATGAGCAGTTCTTC. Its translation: CASSRVAGLYNEQFF.

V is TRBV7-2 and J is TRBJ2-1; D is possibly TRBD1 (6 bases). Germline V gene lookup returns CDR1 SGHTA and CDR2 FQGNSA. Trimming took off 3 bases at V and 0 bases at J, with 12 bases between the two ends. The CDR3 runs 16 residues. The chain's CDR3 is CASSFWGPGSYNEQFF. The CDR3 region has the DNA TGTGCCAGCAGCTTTTGGGGGCCGGGCTCCTACAATGAGCAGTTCTTC.

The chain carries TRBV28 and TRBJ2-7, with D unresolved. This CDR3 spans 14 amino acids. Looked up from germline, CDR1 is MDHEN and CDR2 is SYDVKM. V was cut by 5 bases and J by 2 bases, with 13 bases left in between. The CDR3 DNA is TGTGCCAGCAGTCAACTCTCTATAACCTACGAGCAGTACTTC. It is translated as CASSQLSITYEQYF.

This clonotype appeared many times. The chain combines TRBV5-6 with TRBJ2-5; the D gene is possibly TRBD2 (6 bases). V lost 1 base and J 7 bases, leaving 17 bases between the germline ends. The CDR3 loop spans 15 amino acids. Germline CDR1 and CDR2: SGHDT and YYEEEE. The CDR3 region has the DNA TGTGCCAGCAGCTTGCATTCGGCAGGGAGGACGACCCAGTACTTC. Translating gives CASSLHSAGRTTQYF.

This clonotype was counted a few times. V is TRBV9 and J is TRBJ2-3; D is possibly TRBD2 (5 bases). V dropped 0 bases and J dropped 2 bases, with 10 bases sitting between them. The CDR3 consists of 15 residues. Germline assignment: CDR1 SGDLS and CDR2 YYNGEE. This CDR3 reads CASSVVADFTDTQYF. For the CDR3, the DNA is TGTGCCAGCAGCGTAGTGGCGGACTTCACAGATACGCAGTATTTT.

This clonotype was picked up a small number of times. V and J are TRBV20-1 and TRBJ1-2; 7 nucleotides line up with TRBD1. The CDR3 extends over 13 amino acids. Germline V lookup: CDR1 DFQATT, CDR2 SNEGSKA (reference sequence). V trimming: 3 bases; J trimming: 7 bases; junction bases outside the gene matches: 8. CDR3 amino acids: CSASKYRGLGYTF. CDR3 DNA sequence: TGCAGTGCTAGTAAATACAGGGGACTTGGCTACACCTTC.

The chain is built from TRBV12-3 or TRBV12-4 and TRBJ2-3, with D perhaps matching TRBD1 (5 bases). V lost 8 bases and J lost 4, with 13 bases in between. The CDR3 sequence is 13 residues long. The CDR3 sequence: CASRWGVADTQYF. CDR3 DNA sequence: TGTGCCAGCCGTTGGGGCGTAGCAGATACGCAGTATTTT.

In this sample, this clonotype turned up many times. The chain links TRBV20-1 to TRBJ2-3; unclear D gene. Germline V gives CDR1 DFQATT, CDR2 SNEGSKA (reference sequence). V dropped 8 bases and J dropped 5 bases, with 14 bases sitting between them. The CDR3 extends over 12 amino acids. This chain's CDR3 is CSIRPFGDTQYF. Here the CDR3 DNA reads TGCAGTATACGGCCGTTTGGAGATACGCAGTATTTT.

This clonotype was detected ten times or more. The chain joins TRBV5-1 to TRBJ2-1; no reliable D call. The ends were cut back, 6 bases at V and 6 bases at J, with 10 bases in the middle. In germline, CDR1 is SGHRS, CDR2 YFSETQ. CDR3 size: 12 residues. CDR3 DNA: TGCGCCAGCAATATAGCCCGCAATGAGCAGTTCTTC. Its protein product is CASNIARNEQFF.

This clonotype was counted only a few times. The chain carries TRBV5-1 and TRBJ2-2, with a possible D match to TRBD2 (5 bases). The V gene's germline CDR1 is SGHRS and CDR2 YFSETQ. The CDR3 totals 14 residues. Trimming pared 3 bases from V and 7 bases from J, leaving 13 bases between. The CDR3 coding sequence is TGCGCCAGCAGCTCAGCGCGGGCTGTCGGGGAGCTGTTTTTT. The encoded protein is CASSSARAVGELFF.

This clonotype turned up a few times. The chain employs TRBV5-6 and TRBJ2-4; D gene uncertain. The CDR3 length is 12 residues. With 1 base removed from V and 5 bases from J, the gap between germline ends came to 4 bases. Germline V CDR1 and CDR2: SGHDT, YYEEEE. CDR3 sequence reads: CASSLPQNIQYF. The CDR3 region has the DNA TGTGCCAGCAGCTTGCCACAAAACATTCAGTACTTC.

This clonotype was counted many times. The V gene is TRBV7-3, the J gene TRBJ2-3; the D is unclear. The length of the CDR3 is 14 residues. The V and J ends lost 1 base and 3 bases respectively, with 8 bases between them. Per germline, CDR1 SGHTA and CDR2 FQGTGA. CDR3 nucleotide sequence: TGTGCCAGCAGCTTAATCCCCGGGACAGATACGCAGTATTTT. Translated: CASSLIPGTDTQYF.

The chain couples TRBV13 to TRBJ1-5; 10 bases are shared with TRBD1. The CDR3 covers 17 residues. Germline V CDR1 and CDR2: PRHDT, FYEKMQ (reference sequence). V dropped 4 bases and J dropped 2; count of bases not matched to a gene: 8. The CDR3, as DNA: TGTGCCAGCAGCTCTTCCGGGACAGGGGTGGGCAATCAGCCCCAGCATTTT. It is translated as CASSSSGTGVGNQPQHF.

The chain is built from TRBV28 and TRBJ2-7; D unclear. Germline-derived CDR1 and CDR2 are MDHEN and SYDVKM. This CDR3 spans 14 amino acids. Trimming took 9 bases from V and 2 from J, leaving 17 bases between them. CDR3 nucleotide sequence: TGTGCCAGTACCCCCGAGTCGCTACCCTACGAGCAGTACTTC. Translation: CASTPESLPYEQYF.

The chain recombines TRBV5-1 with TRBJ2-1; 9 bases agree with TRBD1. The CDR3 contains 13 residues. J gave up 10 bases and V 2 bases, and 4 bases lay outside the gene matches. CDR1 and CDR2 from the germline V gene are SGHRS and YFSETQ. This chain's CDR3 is CASSLGQGREQFF. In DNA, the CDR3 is TGCGCCAGCAGCTTAGGACAGGGGAGGGAGCAGTTCTTC. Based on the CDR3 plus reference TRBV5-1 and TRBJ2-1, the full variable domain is KAGVTQTPRYLIKTRGQQVTLSCSPISGHRSVSWYQQTPGQGLQFLFEYFSETQRNKGNFPGRFSGRQFSNSRSEMNVSTLELGDSALYLCASSLGQGREQFFGPGTRLTVL.

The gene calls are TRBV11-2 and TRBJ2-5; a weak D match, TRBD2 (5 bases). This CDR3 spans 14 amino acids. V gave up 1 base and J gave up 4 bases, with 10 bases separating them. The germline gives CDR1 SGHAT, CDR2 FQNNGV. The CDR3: CASSLVIAGETQYF. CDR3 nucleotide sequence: TGTGCCAGCAGCTTAGTGATCGCGGGAGAGACCCAGTACTTC.

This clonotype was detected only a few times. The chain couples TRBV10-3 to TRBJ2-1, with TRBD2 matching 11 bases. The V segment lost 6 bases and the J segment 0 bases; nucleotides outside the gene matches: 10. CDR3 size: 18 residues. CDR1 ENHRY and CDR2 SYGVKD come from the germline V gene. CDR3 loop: CAISPGIAGGSSYNEQFF. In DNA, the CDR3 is TGTGCCATCAGCCCCGGGATAGCGGGGGGGAGCTCCTACAATGAGCAGTTCTTC.

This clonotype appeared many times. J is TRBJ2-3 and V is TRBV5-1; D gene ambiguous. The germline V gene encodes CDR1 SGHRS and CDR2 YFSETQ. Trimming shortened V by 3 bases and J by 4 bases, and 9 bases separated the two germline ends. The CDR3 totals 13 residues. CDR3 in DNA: TGCGCCAGCAGCTCCATGGTGGCAGATACGCAGTATTTT. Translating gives CASSSMVADTQYF.

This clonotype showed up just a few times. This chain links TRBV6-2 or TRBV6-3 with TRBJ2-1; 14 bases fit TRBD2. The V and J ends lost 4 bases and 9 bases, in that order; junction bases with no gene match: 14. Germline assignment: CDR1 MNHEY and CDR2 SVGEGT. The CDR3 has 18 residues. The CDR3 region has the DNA TGTGCCAGCAGTTGGGGTTGGGGACTAGCGGGAGCTAGCGGTGAGCAGTTCTTC. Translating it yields CASSWGWGLAGASGEQFF.

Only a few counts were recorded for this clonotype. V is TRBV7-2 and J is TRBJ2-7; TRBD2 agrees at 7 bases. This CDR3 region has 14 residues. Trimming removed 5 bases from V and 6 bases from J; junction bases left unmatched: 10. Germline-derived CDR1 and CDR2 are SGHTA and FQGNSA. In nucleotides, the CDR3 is TGTGCCAGCAGCCCATGGGGCGGGAGCCGCGAGCAGTACTTC. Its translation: CASSPWGGSREQYF.

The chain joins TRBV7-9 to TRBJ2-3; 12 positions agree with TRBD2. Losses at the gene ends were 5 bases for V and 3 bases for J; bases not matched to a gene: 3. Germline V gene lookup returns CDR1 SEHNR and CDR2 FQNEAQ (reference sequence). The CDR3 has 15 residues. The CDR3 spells CASSETSGGTDTQYF. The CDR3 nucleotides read TGTGCCAGCAGCGAGACTAGCGGGGGTACAGATACGCAGTATTTT.

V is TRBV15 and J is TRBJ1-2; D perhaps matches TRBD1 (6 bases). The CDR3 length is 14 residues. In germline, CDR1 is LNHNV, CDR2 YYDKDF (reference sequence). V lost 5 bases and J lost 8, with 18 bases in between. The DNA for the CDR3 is TGTGCCACCAGCTTCGAAGGCCTGGGGGCGGGCTACACCTTC. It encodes CATSFEGLGAGYTF.